This passage covers 26 T cell receptor beta chains from one sample sequenced in a study of cytomegalovirus exposure and HLA in healthy donors. Produced via immunoSEQ multiplex PCR; TCRdb's table is partial and in-frame only. The sample lists some 220,000 clones, around nine tenths occurring once. Sequencing was performed on PBMCs. The receptor set was obtained from a woman in her late teens or twenties in good health and CMV-seronegative.

V usage is TRBV6-1 and J usage is TRBJ1-2; 8 bases are shared with TRBD1. From germline, CDR1 is MNHNS and CDR2 SASEGT. The CDR3 runs 17 residues. Trimming removed 0 bases from V and 8 bases from J; junction bases left unmatched: 14. CDR3 sequence reads: CASSEAGLARTGQGYTF. For the CDR3, the DNA is TGTGCCAGCAGTGAAGCGGGTTTGGCGCGGACAGGGCAGGGCTACACCTTC.

The chain carries TRBV27 and TRBJ2-1; the match to TRBD2 covers 11 bases. CDR3 size: 16 residues. Germline-derived CDR1 and CDR2 are MNHEY and SMNVEV (reference sequence). Trimming cost V 3 bases and J 0 bases; bases outside gene matches: 1. In nucleotides, the CDR3 is TGTGCCAGCAGTTTTACTAGCGGGGGCTCCTACAATGAGCAGTTCTTC. Translated: CASSFTSGGSYNEQFF.

The chain couples TRBV25-1 to TRBJ1-2, with D unresolved. V gave up 8 bases and J gave up 4 bases, with 17 bases separating them. This CDR3 is 14 amino acids long. Germline lookup yields CDR1 MGHDK and CDR2 SYGVNS. Here the CDR3 DNA reads TGTGCCAGCGAAGCTCAATATAGTCCCTATGGCTACACCTTC. Translation gives CASEAQYSPYGYTF.

The CDR3 coding sequence is TGTGCCAGTAGTGGGGAGAGGGTATCCCGCAATCAGCCCCAGCATTTT. This codes for CASSGERVSRNQPQHF. This sequence joins TRBV19 and TRBJ1-5; D remains ambiguous. The V end lost 5 bases, the J end lost 2 bases, and 16 bases lay between the germline ends. In germline, CDR1 is LNHDA, CDR2 SQIVND (reference sequence). There are 16 residues in the CDR3.

The rearrangement links TRBV7-3 to TRBJ2-3; 7 nucleotides match TRBD1. The CDR3 is made up of 15 amino acids. J lost 3 bases, V lost 5 bases, and 8 bases had no gene match. From germline, CDR1 is SGHTA and CDR2 FQGTGA. In nucleotides, the CDR3 is TGTGCCAGCAGCCACCCGGGACAGACTACAGATACGCAGTATTTT. Its protein product is CASSHPGQTTDTQYF.

CDR3 protein: CASRGPGQTQETQYF. The CDR3 region has the DNA TGTGCCAGCCGGGGACCGGGACAGACTCAAGAGACCCAGTACTTC. The V and J genes are TRBV5-6 and TRBJ2-5; 7 bases agree with TRBD1. J lost 2 bases, V lost 7 bases, and 11 bases had no gene match. In germline, CDR1 is SGHDT, CDR2 YYEEEE. The CDR3 runs 15 residues.

This sequence joins TRBV6-5 and TRBJ1-2; TRBD1 is a possible D gene (6 bases). This CDR3 has 13 amino acids. V lost 5 bases and J 5 bases, leaving 12 bases between the germline ends. Germline V gene lookup returns CDR1 MNHEY and CDR2 SVGAGI. This chain's CDR3 is CASSNRQAYGYTF. The CDR3 coding sequence is TGTGCCAGCAGTAATCGACAGGCATATGGCTACACCTTC.

The chain is built from TRBV27 and TRBJ1-2; 7 bases map to TRBD1. The CDR3 sequence is 14 residues long. Germline loops: CDR1 MNHEY, CDR2 SMNVEV (reference sequence). Trimming at V came to 5 bases and at J to 3 bases, leaving 6 bases not matched to a gene. The CDR3 DNA sequence: TGTGCCAGCAGTCCCTCCGGGACAGACTATGGCTACACCTTC. Residues: CASSPSGTDYGYTF.

V usage is TRBV4-1 and J usage is TRBJ1-3, with 7 bases that match TRBD1. V gave up 3 bases and J gave up 2 bases; unmatched junction bases: 10. The germline CDR1 and CDR2 sequences are MGHRA and YSYEKL. CDR3 length: 17 residues. DNA of the CDR3: TGCGCCAGCAGCCATCCGGGACAGCCGATTACTGGAAACACCATATATTTT. Translated, it gives CASSHPGQPITGNTIYF.

J is TRBJ2-1 and V is TRBV7-9, with TRBD2 matching over 12 bases. Germline-derived CDR1 and CDR2 are SEHNR and FQNEAQ (reference sequence). The CDR3 has 15 residues. After removal of 6 bases from V and 7 bases from J, the junction contained 7 bases not matched to a gene. This CDR3 is CASSLAGGPGNEQFF. Here the CDR3 DNA reads TGTGCCAGCAGTCTAGCGGGAGGGCCGGGAAATGAGCAGTTCTTC. Full variable domain (missing parts from reference TRBV7-9 and TRBJ2-1): DTGVSQNPRHKITKRGQNVTFRCDPISEHNRLYWYRQTLGQGPEFLTYFQNEAQLEKSRLLSDRFSAERPKGSFSTLEIQRTEQGDSAMYLCASSLAGGPGNEQFFGPGTRLTVL.

V is TRBV4-1 and J is TRBJ2-5, with 7 bases that match TRBD1. V lost 4 bases, J lost 9 bases, and 8 bases stayed unmatched. CDR1 is MGHRA, CDR2 YSYEKL, per germline. CDR3 length equals 13 residues. The CDR3 reads CASSPRDSASQYF. The CDR3 DNA reads TGCGCCAGCAGCCCCCGGGACAGTGCTTCCCAGTACTTC.

The V gene is TRBV6-1, the J gene TRBJ2-6; D may be TRBD2 (6 bases). The germline gives CDR1 MNHNS, CDR2 SASEGT. The CDR3 consists of 15 residues. The V end was cut by 6 bases, the J end by 0 bases, with 9 bases between. CDR3 in DNA: TGTGCCAGCAGCGGGGAGGACTCTGGGGCCAACGTCCTGACTTTC. Its translation: CASSGEDSGANVLTF.

The chain employs TRBV10-3 and TRBJ2-5; 7 bases align to TRBD1. There are 13 residues in the CDR3. CDR1 and CDR2 from the germline V gene are ENHRY and SYGVKD. Trimming removed 4 bases from V and 2 bases from J; junction bases left unmatched: 1. The CDR3 bases are TGTGCCATCAGTGGGACAGGTCAAGAGACCCAGTACTTC. It encodes CAISGTGQETQYF.

This chain links TRBV27 with TRBJ2-1; 11 nucleotides match TRBD2. Germline assignment: CDR1 MNHEY and CDR2 SMNVEV (reference sequence). V trimming: 4 bases; J trimming: 1 base; junction bases outside the gene matches: 6. The CDR3 has 17 amino acids. The CDR3 sequence: CASSYPSGRRSYNEQFF. CDR3 bases: TGTGCCAGCAGTTACCCTAGCGGGAGGAGGTCCTACAATGAGCAGTTCTTC.

This rearrangement joins TRBV6-5 to TRBJ1-2, with 8 bases matching TRBD1. The CDR3 covers 12 residues. V shed 6 bases and J 5 bases; nucleotides not matched to a gene: 2. Germline values: CDR1 MNHEY, CDR2 SVGAGI. The CDR3 sequence: CASRTGVYGYTF. The DNA for the CDR3 is TGTGCCAGCAGGACAGGGGTTTATGGCTACACCTTC.

V usage is TRBV4-1 and J usage is TRBJ1-6, with TRBD1 as a possible D gene (5 bases). With 0 bases removed from V and 6 bases from J, the gap between germline ends came to 12 bases. This CDR3 region has 16 residues. In germline, CDR1 is MGHRA, CDR2 YSYEKL. CDR3 amino acids: CASSQDRAGSNSPLHF. The CDR3 region has the DNA TGCGCCAGCAGCCAAGACAGGGCCGGGAGTAATTCACCCCTCCACTTT.

J is TRBJ2-2 and V is TRBV10-3; 11 positions agree with TRBD1. The germline V gene has CDR1 ENHRY and CDR2 SYGVKD. V lost 6 bases, J lost 3 bases, and 6 bases stayed unmatched. This CDR3 comprises 16 residues. The CDR3 loop is CAISAWTGGDTGELFF. The CDR3 coding sequence is TGTGCCATCAGCGCATGGACAGGGGGCGACACCGGGGAGCTGTTTTTT.

This clone occurred once. The chain carries TRBV6-5 and TRBJ2-3; D is unclear. The V end lost 0 bases, the J end lost 3 bases, and 13 bases lay between the germline ends. This CDR3 contains 16 residues. Germline lookup yields CDR1 MNHEY and CDR2 SVGAGI. The chain's CDR3 is CASSYSKTYHTDTQYF. The CDR3 DNA follows: TGTGCCAGCAGTTACTCGAAAACATACCATACAGATACGCAGTATTTT.

The chain has TRBV5-1 and TRBJ2-1; no firm D call. V was pared by 0 bases and J by 3 bases, with 16 bases between. This CDR3 is built from 17 residues. Per the germline V gene, CDR1 is SGHRS and CDR2 is YFSETQ. In DNA form, the CDR3 reads TGCGCCAGCAGCTTGGCCACTGGGTTTACAGACTACAATGAGCAGTTCTTC. Translation gives CASSLATGFTDYNEQFF.

The genes are TRBV12-5 and TRBJ2-3; unclear D gene. Between the trimmed V and J ends, which lost 6 bases and 1 base, there was a span of 11 bases. The V gene's germline CDR1 is LGHNT and CDR2 FRNRAP. The CDR3 spans 14 residues. The CDR3 is CASGWSRRTDTQYF. The CDR3 nucleotides are TGTGCTAGTGGCTGGAGTCGGCGCACAGATACGCAGTATTTT.

The CDR3 sequence is CASARTGSYEQYF. The CDR3 DNA reads TGTGCCAGCGCTCGGACAGGGTCATACGAGCAGTACTTC. The rearrangement links TRBV19 to TRBJ2-7, with 8 bases lining up with TRBD1. The CDR3 extends over 13 amino acids. The germline gives CDR1 LNHDA, CDR2 SQIVND (reference sequence). Trimming at V came to 9 bases and at J to 4 bases, leaving 8 bases not matched to a gene.

The V gene is TRBV5-1, the J gene TRBJ1-2; a possible D gene is TRBD1 (5 bases). Trimming stripped 1 base from V and 8 bases from J, with 18 bases between. Germline V gene data show CDR1 as SGHRS and CDR2 as YFSETQ. The CDR3 is made up of 15 amino acids. The CDR3 loop is CASSLLSGAPGGYTF. The CDR3 DNA reads as TGCGCCAGCAGCTTGCTAAGCGGGGCGCCAGGCGGCTACACCTTC.

The V gene is TRBV9, the J gene TRBJ1-2; D perhaps matches TRBD1 (6 bases). The CDR3 is 16 residues long. CDR1 SGDLS and CDR2 YYNGEE come from the germline V gene. Trimming shortened V by 4 bases and J by 2 bases, and 18 bases separated the two germline ends. CDR3 loop: CASSPQTGSANYGYTF. CDR3 in DNA: TGTGCCAGCAGCCCCCAAACAGGGTCGGCAAACTATGGCTACACCTTC.

This clone was found once. The rearrangement uses TRBV29-1 and TRBJ1-3; TRBD1 might be the D (6 bases). The CDR3 is made up of 14 amino acids. Germline CDR1 and CDR2: SQVTM and ANQGSEA. V lost 6 bases and J lost 0, with 12 bases in between. The CDR3 here is CSVGTGNSGNTIYF. The DNA for the CDR3 is TGCAGCGTCGGTACAGGGAACTCTGGAAACACCATATATTTT. Using reference TRBV29-1 and TRBJ1-3 for the parts outside the CDR3, the full variable domain is SAVISQKPSRDICQRGTSLTIQCQVDSQVTMMFWYRQQPGQSLTLIATANQGSEATYESGFVIDKFPISRPNLTFSTLTVSNMSPEDSSIYLCSVGTGNSGNTIYFGEGSWLTVV.

V gene TRBV2 combines with J gene TRBJ2-7; the D gene is possibly TRBD1 (6 bases). Germline loops: CDR1 SNHLY, CDR2 FYNNEI. V dropped 7 bases and J dropped 2 bases, with 9 bases sitting between them. There are 12 residues in the CDR3. CDR3: CASMRQAYEQYF. The CDR3 DNA reads as TGTGCCAGCATGCGACAGGCCTACGAGCAGTACTTC.

This chain links TRBV29-1 with TRBJ1-1, with 11 bases matching TRBD1. With V trimmed by 7 bases and J by 5 bases, 6 bases remained unmatched. CDR3 length: 13 residues. Looked up from germline, CDR1 is SQVTM and CDR2 is ANQGSEA. CDR3 in amino acids: CSGRTGGATEAFF. DNA for the CDR3: TGCAGCGGCCGGACAGGGGGCGCGACTGAAGCTTTCTTT.